The source of this T cell receptor beta chain is a study of CD4 T cells in relation to SARS-CoV-2 and coronaviruses. Study background: After nine to eleven days of antigen culture, PBMC TCR beta CDR3s were sequenced. The HLA restriction of the shared crossreactive spike epitopes was mapped.

More than 7.5 x 10^4 naive or memory CD4+ cells were cultured with CEF peptides for roughly 10 days. About this clone itself: Its antigen is not identified.

The germline gives CDR1 SNHLY, CDR2 FYNNEI. This CDR3 comprises 15 residues. V was shortened by 6 bases and J by 9 bases, with 21 bases between the two germline ends. Clones were read by immunoSEQ multiplex PCR, and TCRdb kept only the in-frame ones, dropping some. The repertoire includes some 45,000 clones, approximately 80% of them detected once, and around 1.4% sits in the top ten. This sequence originates from an adult with COVID-19. The chain carries TRBV2 and TRBJ1-5, with D perhaps matching TRBD1 (6 bases). Material: naive CD4+ T cells from PBMCs, cultured in vitro. The subset was: naive CD4+ T cells isolated by negative enrichment. CDR3 residues: CASSRVGGGQGPQHF. CDR3 nucleotides: TGTGCCAGCAGCCGCGTGGGAGGGGGTCAAGGGCCCCAGCATTTT.